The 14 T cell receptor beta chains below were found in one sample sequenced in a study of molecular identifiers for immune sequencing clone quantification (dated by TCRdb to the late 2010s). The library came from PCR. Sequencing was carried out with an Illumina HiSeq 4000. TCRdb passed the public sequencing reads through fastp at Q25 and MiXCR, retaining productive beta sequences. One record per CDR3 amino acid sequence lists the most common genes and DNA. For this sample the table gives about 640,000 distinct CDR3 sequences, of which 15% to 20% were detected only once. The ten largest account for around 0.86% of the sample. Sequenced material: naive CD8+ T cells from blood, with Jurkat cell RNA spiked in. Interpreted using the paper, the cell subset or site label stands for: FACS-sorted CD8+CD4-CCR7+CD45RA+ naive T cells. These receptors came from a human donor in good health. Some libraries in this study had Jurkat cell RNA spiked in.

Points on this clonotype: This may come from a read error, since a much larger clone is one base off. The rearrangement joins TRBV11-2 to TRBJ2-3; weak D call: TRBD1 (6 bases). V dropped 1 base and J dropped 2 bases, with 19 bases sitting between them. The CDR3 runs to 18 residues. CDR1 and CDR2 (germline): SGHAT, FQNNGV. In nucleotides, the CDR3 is TGTGCCAGCAGCTTAGCCGTTTTCGCGGACAGAGTCACAGATACGCAGTATTTT. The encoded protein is CASSLAVFADRVTDTQYF.

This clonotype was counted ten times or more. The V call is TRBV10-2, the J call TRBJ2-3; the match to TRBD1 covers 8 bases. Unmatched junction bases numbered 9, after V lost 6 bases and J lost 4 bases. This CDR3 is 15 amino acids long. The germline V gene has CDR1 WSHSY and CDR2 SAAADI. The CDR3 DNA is TGCGCCAGCAGCAGGACAGGGCTACCCGCAGATACGCAGTATTTT. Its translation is CASSRTGLPADTQYF.

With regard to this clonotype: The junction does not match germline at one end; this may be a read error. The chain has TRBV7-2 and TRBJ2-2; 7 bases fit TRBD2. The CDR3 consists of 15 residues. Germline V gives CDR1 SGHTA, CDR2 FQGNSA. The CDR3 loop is CAGSEGLQNTGELFF. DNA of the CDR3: TGTGCCGGCAGCGAGGGACTACAGAACACCGGGGAGCTGTTTTTT.

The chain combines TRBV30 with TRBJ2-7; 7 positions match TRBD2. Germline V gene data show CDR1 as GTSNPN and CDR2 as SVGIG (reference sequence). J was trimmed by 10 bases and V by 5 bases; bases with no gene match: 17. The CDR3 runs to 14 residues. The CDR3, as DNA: TGTGCCTGGTGTTCAGGCAGCGGGGTCCAAAACCAGTACTTC. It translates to CAWCSGSGVQNQYF.

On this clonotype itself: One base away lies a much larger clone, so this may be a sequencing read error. CDR3 amino acids: CASSRRSLGLRDRYSPLHF. The CDR3 nucleotides read TGCGCCAGCAGCCGACGTAGTCTCGGGCTCCGGGACAGATATTCACCCCTCCACTTT. V and J are TRBV4-1 and TRBJ1-6, with 7 bases aligning to TRBD1. The V segment lost 4 bases and the J segment 8 bases; nucleotides outside the gene matches: 20. The germline V gene has CDR1 MGHRA and CDR2 YSYEKL. There are 19 residues in the CDR3.

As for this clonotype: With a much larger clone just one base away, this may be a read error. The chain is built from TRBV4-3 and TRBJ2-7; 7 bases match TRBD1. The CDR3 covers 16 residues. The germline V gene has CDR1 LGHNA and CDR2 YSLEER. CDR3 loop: CASSQDRGGSGYEQCF. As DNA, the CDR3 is TGCGCCAGCAGCCAAGATAGAGGGGGCTCGGGCTACGAGCAGTGCTTC.

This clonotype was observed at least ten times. The CDR3 here is CSAQFVNEQFF. For the CDR3, the DNA is TGCAGTGCTCAATTCGTCAATGAGCAGTTCTTC. The chain is built from TRBV20-1 and TRBJ2-1; no clear D. Between the trimmed V and J ends, which lost 5 bases and 6 bases, there was a span of 8 bases. The germline V gene has CDR1 DFQATT and CDR2 SNEGSKA (reference sequence). The CDR3 has 11 residues.

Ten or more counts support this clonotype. Written as DNA, the CDR3 is TGTGCCAGCAGCCAAGAGATTGGGCAGCCCCAGCATTTT. Translation: CASSQEIGQPQHF. This chain joins TRBV14 and TRBJ1-5, with D unresolved. V was shortened by 0 bases and J by 7 bases, with 7 bases between the two germline ends. The germline CDR1 and CDR2 sequences are SGHDN and FVKESK. This CDR3 contains 13 residues.

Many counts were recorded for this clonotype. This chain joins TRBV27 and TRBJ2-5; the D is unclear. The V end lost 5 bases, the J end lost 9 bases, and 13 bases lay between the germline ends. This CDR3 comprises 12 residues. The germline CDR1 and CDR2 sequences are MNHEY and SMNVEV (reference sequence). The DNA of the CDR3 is TGTGCCAGCAGTGACGGATTGGGATCCCAGTACTTC. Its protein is CASSDGLGSQYF.

This CDR3 reads CASSQVTSGNYEQYF. CDR3 DNA sequence: TGCGCCAGCAGCCAAGTGACTAGCGGTAACTACGAGCAGTACTTC. The V gene is TRBV4-1, the J gene TRBJ2-7; 9 nucleotides align to TRBD2. The germline CDR1 and CDR2 sequences are MGHRA and YSYEKL. This CDR3 spans 15 amino acids. The J segment lost 3 bases and the V segment lost 1 base, leaving 4 bases of the junction unmatched.

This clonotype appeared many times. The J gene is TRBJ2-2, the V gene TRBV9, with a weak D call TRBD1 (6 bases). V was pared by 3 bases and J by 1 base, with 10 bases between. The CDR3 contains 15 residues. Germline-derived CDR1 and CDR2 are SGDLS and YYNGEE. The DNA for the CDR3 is TGTGCCAGCAGCGCAACAGGGAAGAACACCGGGGAGCTGTTTTTT. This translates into CASSATGKNTGELFF.

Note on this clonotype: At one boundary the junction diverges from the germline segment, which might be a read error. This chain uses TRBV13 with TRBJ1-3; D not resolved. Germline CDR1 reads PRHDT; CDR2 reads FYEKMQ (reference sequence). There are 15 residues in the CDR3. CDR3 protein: CASNLGRQTGNTIYF. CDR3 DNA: TGTGCCAGCAACTTAGGGCGGCAGACTGGAAACACCATATATTTT.

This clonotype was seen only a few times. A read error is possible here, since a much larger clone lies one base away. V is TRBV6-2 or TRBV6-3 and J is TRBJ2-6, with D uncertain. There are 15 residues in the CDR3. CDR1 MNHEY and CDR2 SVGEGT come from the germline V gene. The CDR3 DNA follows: TGTACCAGCAGCGAAATAAACTCTGGGGCCAACGTCCTGACTTTC. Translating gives CTSSEINSGANVLTF.

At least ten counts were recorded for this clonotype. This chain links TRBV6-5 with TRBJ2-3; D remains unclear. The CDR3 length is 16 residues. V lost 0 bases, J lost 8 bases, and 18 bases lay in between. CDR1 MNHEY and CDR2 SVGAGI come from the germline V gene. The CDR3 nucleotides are TGTGCCAGCAGTTACTCGAAAAGTACGGTTGAGGTTACGCAGTATTTT. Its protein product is CASSYSKSTVEVTQYF.